The clone carrying this T cell receptor beta chain was seen many times. This specimen belongs to a study of T cells in Graves' hyperthyroidism and ophthalmopathy. Looked up from germline, CDR1 is SGHAT and CDR2 is FQNNGV. This CDR3 comprises 12 residues. V lost 5 bases and J 8 bases, leaving 10 bases between the germline ends. Amplified TCR beta CDR3 regions derived from RNA transcripts. With the HTBI primer set, the TCR CDR3 went through a first round of RT-PCR. TCRdb independently ran MiXCR on the multiplex PCR reads; one entry per CDR3 protein. This table has hundreds of thousands of distinct CDR3 sequences, roughly 15% appearing once.

Sequencing used blood. V gene TRBV11-2 combines with J gene TRBJ2-1, with D possibly being TRBD2 (6 bases). The clonotype comes from a woman under 30 with Graves' hyperthyroidism. The CDR3 region is CASSISGHEQFF. Here the CDR3 DNA reads TGTGCCAGCAGCATCAGCGGGCATGAGCAGTTCTTC.